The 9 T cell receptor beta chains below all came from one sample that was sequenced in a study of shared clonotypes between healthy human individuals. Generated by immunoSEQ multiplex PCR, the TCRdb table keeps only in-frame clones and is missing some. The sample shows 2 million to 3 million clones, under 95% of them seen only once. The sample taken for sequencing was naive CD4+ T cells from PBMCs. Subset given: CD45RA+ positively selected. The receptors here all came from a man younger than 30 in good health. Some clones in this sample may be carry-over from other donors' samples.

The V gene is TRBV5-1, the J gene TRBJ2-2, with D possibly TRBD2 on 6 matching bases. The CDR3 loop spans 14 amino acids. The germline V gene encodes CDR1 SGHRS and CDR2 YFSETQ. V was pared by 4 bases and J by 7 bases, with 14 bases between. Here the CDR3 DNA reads TGCGCCAGCAGCCCCCGAGGAGGGGTCGGGGAGCTGTTTTTT. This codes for CASSPRGGVGELFF. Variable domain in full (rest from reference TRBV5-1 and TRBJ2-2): KAGVTQTPRYLIKTRGQQVTLSCSPISGHRSVSWYQQTPGQGLQFLFEYFSETQRNKGNFPGRFSGRQFSNSRSEMNVSTLELGDSALYLCASSPRGGVGELFFGEGSRLTVL.

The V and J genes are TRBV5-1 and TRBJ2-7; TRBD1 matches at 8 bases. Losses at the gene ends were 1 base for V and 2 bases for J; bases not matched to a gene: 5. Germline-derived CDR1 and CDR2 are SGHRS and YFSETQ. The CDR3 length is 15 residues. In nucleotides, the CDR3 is TGCGCCAGCAGCTTGACAGGGGGGACTCCCTACGAGCAGTACTTC. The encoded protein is CASSLTGGTPYEQYF.

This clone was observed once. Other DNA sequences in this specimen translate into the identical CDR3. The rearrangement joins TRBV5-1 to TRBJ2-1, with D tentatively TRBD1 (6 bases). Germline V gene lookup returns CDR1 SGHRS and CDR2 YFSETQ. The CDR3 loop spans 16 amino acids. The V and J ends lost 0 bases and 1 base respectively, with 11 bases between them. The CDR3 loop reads CASSLEGVLSYNEQFF. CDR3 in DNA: TGCGCCAGCAGCTTGGAGGGGGTCCTTTCCTACAATGAGCAGTTCTTC.

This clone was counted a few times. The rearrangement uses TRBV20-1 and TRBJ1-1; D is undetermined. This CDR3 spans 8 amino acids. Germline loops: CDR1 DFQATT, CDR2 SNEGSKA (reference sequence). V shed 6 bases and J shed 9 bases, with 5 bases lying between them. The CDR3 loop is CSARQAFF. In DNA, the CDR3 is TGCAGTGCCAGACAAGCTTTCTTT.

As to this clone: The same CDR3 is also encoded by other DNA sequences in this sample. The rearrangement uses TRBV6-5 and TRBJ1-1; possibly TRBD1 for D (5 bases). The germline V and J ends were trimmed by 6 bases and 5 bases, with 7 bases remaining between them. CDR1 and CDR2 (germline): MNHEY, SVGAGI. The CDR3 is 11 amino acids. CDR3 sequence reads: CASRRGTEAFF. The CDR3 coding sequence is TGTGCCAGCAGGCGGGGGACTGAAGCTTTCTTT.

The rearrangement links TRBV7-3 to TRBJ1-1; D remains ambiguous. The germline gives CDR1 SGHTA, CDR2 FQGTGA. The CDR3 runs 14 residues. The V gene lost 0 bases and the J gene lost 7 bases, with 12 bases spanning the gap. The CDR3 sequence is CASSLTQERNEAFF. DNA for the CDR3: TGTGCCAGCAGCTTAACGCAGGAAAGGAATGAAGCTTTCTTT.

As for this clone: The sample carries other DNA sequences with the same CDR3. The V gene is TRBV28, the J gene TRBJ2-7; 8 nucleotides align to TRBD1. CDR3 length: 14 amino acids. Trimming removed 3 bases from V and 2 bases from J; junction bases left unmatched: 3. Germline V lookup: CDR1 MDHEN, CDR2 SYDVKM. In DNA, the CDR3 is TGTGCCAGCAGTTTCTCAGGGGGCCCCTACGAGCAGTACTTC. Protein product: CASSFSGGPYEQYF. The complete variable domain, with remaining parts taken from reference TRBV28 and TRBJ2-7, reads DVKVTQSSRYLVKRTGEKVFLECVQDMDHENMFWYRQDPGLGLRLIYFSYDVKMKEKGDIPEGYSVSREKKERFSLILESASTNQTSMYLCASSFSGGPYEQYFGPGTRLTVT.

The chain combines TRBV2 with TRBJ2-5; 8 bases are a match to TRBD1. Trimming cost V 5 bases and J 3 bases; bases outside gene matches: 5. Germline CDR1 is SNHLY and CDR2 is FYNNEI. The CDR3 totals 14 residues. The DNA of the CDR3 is TGTGCCAGCAGTTGGACAGGGTGGGAAGAGACCCAGTACTTC. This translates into CASSWTGWEETQYF.

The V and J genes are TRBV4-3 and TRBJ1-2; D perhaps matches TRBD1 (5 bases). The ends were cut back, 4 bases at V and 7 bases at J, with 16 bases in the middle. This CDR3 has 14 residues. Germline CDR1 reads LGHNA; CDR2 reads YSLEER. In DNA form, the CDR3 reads TGCGCCAGCAGCCGTGTAATGGGGGAGGGTGGCTACACCTTC. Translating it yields CASSRVMGEGGYTF.